This T cell receptor (beta chain) comes out of a study of beta chain features in type 1 diabetes. CD4+ naive, central memory, regulatory and stem cell-like memory subsets were isolated by sorting on CD45RO/CCR7/CD25/CD127/CD95/CD27. The entirety of the isolated RNA underwent reverse transcription, so expressed TCRB transcripts were sequenced. Repertoires were generated with immunoSEQ multiplex PCR, while TCRdb's copy carries only in-frame clones and drops some. The sample lists tens of thousands of clones, roughly 50% occurring once. Trimming removed 1 base from V and 4 bases from J; junction bases left unmatched: 12. This CDR3 region has 17 residues. The germline gives CDR1 SNHLY, CDR2 FYNNEI.

The sample taken for sequencing was stem cell memory CD4+ T cells from blood. The chain links TRBV2 to TRBJ2-7; 8 bases line up with TRBD2. The sequence was obtained from a woman aged 30 to 39 in good health. In DNA form, the CDR3 reads TGTGCCAGCAGTGAAGTCTTTAGAATCGGCGGGAGGTACGAGCAGTACTTC. Its protein is CASSEVFRIGGRYEQYF. The complete variable domain, with remaining parts taken from reference TRBV2 and TRBJ2-7, reads EPEVTQTPSHQVTQMGQEVILRCVPISNHLYFYWYRQILGQKVEFLVSFYNNEISEKSEIFDDQFSVERPDGSNFTLKIRSTKLEDSAMYFCASSEVFRIGGRYEQYFGPGTRLTVT.